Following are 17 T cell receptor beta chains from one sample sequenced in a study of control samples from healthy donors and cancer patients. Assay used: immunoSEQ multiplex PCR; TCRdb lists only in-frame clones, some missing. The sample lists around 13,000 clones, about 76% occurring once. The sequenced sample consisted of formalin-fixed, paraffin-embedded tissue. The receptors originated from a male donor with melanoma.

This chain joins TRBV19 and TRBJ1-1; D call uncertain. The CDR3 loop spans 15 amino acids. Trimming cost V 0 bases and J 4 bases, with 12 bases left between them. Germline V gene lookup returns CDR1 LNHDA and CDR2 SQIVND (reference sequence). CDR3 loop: CASSIDPAVGTEAFF. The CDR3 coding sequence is TGTGCCAGTAGTATAGATCCGGCCGTTGGCACTGAAGCTTTCTTT.

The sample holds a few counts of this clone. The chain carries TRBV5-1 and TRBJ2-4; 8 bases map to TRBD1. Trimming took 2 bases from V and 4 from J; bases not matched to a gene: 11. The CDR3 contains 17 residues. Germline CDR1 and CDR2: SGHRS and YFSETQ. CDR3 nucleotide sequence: TGCGCCAGCAGCTTATCGACAGGGGAGCTTTTAAAAAACATTCAGTACTTC. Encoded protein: CASSLSTGELLKNIQYF.

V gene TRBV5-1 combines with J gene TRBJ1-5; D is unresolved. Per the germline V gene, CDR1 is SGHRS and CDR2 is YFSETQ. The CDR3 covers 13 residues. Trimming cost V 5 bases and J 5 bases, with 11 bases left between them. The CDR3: CASSEQLDQPQHF. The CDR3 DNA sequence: TGCGCCAGCAGTGAACAGCTGGATCAGCCCCAGCATTTT.

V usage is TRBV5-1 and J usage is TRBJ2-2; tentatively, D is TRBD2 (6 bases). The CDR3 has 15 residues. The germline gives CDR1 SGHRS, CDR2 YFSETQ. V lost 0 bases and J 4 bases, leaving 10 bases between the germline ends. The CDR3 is CASSLAGAVTGELFF. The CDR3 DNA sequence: TGCGCCAGCAGCTTGGCGGGAGCGGTCACCGGGGAGCTGTTTTTT. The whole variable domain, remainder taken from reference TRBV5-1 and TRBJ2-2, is KAGVTQTPRYLIKTRGQQVTLSCSPISGHRSVSWYQQTPGQGLQFLFEYFSETQRNKGNFPGRFSGRQFSNSRSEMNVSTLELGDSALYLCASSLAGAVTGELFFGEGSRLTVL.

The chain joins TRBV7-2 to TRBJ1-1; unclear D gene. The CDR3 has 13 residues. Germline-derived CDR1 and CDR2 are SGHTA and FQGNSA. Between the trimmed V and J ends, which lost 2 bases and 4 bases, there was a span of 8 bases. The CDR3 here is CASSLLRSTEAFF. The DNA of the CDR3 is TGTGCCAGCAGCTTATTGAGGAGCACTGAAGCTTTCTTT.

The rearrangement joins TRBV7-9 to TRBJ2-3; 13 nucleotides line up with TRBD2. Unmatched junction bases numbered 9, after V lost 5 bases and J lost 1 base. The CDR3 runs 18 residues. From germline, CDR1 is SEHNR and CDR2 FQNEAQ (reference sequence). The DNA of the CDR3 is TGTGCCAGCAGCCATATCAGACTAGCGGGGGGACGCACAGATACGCAGTATTTT. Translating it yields CASSHIRLAGGRTDTQYF.

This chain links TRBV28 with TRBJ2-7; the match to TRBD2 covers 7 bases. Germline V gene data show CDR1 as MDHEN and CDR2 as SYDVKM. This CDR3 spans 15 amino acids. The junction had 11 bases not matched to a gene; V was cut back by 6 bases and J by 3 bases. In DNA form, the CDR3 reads TGTGCCAGCAGATCCCTATCGGGGGGTCGCTACGAGCAGTACTTC. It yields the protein CASRSLSGGRYEQYF.

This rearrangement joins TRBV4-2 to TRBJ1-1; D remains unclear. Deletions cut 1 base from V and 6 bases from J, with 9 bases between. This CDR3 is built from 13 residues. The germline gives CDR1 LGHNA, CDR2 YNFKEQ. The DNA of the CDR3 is TGTGCCAGCAGCCAAGTTGGACGCCCTGAAGCTTTCTTT. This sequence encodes CASSQVGRPEAFF.

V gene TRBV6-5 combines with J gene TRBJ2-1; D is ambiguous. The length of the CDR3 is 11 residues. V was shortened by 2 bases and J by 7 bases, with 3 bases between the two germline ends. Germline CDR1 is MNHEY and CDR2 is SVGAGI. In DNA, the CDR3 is TGTGCCAGCAGTTACATGAATGAGCAGTTCTTC. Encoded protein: CASSYMNEQFF.

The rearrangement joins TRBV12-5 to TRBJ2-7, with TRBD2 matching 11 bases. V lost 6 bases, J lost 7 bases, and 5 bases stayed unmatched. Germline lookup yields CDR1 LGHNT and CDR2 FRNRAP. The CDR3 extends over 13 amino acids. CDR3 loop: CASGRSGGGEQYF. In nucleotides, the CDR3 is TGTGCTAGTGGCCGTAGCGGGGGGGGAGAGCAGTACTTC.

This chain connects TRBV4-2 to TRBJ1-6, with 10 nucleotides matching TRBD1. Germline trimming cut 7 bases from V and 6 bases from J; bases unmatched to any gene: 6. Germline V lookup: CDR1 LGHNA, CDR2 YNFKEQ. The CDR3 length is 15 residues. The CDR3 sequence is CASTPRDRGNSPLHF. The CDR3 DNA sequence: TGTGCCAGCACCCCACGGGACAGGGGTAATTCACCCCTCCACTTT.

The CDR3 loop reads CASSLRFEYEQYF. CDR3 nucleotide sequence: TGTGCCAGCAGCTTACGGTTCGAATACGAGCAGTACTTC. The rearrangement uses TRBV7-6 and TRBJ2-7; D is ambiguous. Germline V gene lookup returns CDR1 SGHVS and CDR2 FNYEAQ. The CDR3 has 13 residues. V lost 2 bases to trimming and J lost 4 bases, with 9 bases between them.

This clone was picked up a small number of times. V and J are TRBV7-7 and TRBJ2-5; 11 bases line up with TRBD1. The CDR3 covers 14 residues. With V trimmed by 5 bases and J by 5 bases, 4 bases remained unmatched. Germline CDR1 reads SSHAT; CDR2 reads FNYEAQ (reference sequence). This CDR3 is CASSKDRGPETQYF. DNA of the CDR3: TGTGCCAGCAGCAAGGACAGGGGGCCGGAGACCCAGTACTTC.

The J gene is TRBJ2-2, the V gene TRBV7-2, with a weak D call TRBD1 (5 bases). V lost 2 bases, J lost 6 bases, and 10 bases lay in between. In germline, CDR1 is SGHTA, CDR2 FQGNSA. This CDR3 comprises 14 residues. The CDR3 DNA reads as TGTGCCAGCAGCTTAAAAGACAGATCCGGGGAGCTGTTTTTT. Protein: CASSLKDRSGELFF.

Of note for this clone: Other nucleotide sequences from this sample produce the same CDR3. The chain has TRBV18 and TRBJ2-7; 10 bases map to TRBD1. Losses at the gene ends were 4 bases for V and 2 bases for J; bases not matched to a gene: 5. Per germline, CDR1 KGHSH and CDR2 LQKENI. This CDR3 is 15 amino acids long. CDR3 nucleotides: TGTGCCAGCTCACGGACGGGACAGGGGACCTACGAGCAGTACTTC. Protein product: CASSRTGQGTYEQYF.

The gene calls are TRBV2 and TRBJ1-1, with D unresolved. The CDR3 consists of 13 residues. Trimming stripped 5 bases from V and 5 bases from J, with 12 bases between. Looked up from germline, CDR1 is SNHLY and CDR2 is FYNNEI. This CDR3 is CASSQDYRTEAFF. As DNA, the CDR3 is TGTGCCAGCAGTCAGGATTATCGGACTGAAGCTTTCTTT.

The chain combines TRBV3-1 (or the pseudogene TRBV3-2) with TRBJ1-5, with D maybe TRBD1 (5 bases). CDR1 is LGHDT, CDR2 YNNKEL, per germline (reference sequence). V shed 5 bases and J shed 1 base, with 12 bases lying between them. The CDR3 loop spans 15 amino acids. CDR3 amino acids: CASSKTGGSNQPQHF. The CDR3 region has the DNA TGTGCCAGCAGCAAGACGGGGGGAAGCAATCAGCCCCAGCATTTT.